At least ten counts were recorded for the clone carrying this T cell receptor (beta chain). What it binds is unknown. The CDR3 loop spans 16 amino acids. Trimming left V 2 bases short and J 4 bases short, with 15 bases between. Germline lookup yields CDR1 SGHTA and CDR2 FQGNSA. RNA transcripts provided the source from which TCR beta CDR3 regions were amplified. Initially, a first-round RT-PCR of the TCR CDR3 employed the HTBI primer set. TCRdb passed the multiplex PCR reads through MiXCR, listing each CDR3 protein once. The sample records 600,000 to 650,000 distinct CDR3 sequences, 16% being singletons. The data originate from a study of T cells in Graves' hyperthyroidism and ophthalmopathy. Study observations and caveats: A model of 13 V-J features distinguished ophthalmopathy from stable hyperthyroidism.

Stable disease denoted Graves' hyperthyroidism without ophthalmopathy progression within 18 months. Exclusion criteria comprised uncontrolled infection, other autoimmune disease, pregnancy or lactation. Orbital computed tomography, thyroid ultrasound, serum thyroxine and TRAb, and clinical symptoms together informed the diagnoses. The rearrangement uses TRBV7-2 and TRBJ2-1, with TRBD2 as a possible D gene (5 bases). Sequencing input: blood. The TCR was taken from a woman aged 30 to 39 with Graves' hyperthyroidism. The CDR3 loop reads CASSLLAFGGYNEQFF. The CDR3 coding sequence is TGTGCCAGCAGCTTACTAGCTTTCGGCGGATACAATGAGCAGTTCTTC.